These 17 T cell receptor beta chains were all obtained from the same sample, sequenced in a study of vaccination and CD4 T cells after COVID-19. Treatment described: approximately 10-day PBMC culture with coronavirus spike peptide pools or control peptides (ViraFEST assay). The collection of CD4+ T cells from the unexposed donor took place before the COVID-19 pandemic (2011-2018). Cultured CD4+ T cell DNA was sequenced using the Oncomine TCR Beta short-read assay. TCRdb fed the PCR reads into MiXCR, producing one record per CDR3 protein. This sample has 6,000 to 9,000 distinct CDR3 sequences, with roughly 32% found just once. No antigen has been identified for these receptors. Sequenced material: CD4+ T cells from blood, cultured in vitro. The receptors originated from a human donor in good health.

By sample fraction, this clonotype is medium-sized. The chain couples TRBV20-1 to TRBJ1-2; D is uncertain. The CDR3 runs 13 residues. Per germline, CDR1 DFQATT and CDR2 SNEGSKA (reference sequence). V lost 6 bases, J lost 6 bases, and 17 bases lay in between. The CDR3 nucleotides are TGCAGTGCCACTTCAAACCGAGGTGATGGCTACACCTTC. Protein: CSATSNRGDGYTF.

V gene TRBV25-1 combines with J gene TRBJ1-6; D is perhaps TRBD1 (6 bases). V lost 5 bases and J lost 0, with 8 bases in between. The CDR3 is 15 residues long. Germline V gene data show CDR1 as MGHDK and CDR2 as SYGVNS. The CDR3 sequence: CASSRTVSYNSPLHF. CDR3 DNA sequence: TGTGCCAGCAGTAGGACAGTCTCCTATAATTCACCCCTCCACTTT.

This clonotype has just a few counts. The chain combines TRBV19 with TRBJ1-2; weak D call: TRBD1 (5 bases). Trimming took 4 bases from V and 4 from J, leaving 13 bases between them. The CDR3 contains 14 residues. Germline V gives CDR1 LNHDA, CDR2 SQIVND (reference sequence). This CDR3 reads CASSNSRDSYGYTF. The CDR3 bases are TGTGCCAGTAGTAATTCCCGGGACTCCTATGGCTACACCTTC.

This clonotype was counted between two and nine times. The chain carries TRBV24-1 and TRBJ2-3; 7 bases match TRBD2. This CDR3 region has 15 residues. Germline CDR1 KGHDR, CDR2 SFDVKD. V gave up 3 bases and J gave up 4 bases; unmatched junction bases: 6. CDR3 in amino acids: CATSDGGAGPDTQYF. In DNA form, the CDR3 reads TGTGCCACCAGTGATGGCGGAGCGGGACCAGATACGCAGTATTTT.

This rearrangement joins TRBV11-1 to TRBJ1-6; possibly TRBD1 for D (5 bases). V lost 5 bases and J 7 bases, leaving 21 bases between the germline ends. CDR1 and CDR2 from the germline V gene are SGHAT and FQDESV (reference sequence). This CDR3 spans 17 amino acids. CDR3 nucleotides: TGTGCCAGCAGCCTAAACCCAGGGCGGGTTGGAAATTCACCCCTCCACTTT. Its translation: CASSLNPGRVGNSPLHF.

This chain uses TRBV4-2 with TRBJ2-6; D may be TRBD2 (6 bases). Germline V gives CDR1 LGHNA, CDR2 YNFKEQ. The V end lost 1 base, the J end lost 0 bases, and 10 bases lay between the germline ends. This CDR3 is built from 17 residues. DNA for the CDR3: TGTGCCAGCAGCCAAGCGGGGGAAAGCTCTGGGGCCAACGTCCTGACTTTC. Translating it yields CASSQAGESSGANVLTF.

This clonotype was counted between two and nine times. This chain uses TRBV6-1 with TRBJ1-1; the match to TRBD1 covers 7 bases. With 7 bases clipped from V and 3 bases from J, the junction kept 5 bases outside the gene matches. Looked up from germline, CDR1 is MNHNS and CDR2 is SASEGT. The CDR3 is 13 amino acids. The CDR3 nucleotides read TGTGCCAGCACCGAACAGGGGTACACTGAAGCTTTCTTT. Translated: CASTEQGYTEAFF.

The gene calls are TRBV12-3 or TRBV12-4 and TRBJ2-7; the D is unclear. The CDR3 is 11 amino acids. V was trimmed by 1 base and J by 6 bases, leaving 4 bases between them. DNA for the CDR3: TGTGCCAGCAGTTTAGGAGGCGAGCAGTACTTC. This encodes CASSLGGEQYF.

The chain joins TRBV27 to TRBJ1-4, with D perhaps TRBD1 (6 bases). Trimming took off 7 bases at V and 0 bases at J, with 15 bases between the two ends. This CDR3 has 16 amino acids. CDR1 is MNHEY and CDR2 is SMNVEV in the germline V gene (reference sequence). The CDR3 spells CASTRGEGATNEKLFF. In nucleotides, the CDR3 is TGTGCCAGCACACGGGGCGAGGGGGCAACTAATGAAAAACTGTTTTTT.

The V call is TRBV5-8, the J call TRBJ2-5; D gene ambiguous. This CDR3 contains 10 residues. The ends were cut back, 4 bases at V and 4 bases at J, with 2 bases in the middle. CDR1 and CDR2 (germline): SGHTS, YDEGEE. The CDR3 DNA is TGTGCCAGCAGCGTAGAGACCCAGTACTTC. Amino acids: CASSVETQYF.

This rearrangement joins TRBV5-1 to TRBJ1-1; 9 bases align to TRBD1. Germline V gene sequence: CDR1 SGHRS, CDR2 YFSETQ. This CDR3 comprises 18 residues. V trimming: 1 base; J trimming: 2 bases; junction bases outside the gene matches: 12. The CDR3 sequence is CASSLKKPGQGVNTEAFF. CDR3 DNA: TGCGCCAGCAGCTTGAAAAAACCGGGACAGGGAGTCAACACTGAAGCTTTCTTT.

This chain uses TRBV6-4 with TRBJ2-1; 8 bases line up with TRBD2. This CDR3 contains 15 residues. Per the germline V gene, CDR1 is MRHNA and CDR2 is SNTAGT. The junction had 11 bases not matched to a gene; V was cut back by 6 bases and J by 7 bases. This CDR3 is CASSRSVSGGNEQFF. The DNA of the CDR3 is TGTGCCAGCAGCCGCTCAGTCTCGGGGGGGAATGAGCAGTTCTTC.

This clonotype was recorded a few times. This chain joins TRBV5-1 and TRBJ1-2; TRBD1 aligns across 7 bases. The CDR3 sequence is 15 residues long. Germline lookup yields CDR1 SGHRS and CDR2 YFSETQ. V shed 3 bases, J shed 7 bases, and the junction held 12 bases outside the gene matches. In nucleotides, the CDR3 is TGCGCCAGCAGCTACGGGACAGCCTCACCCCGTGGCTACACCTTC. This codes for CASSYGTASPRGYTF.

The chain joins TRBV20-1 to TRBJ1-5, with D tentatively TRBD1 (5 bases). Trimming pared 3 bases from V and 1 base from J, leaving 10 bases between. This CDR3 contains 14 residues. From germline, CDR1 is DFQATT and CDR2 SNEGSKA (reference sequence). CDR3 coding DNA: TGCAGTGCTAGTCCAGGGCTGAGCAATCAGCCCCAGCATTTT. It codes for CSASPGLSNQPQHF.

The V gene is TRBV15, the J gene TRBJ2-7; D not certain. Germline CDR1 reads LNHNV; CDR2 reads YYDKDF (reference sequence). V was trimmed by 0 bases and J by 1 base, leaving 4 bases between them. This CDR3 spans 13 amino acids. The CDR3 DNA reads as TGTGCCACCAGCAGAGATGTGTCCTACGAGCAGTACTTC. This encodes CATSRDVSYEQYF.

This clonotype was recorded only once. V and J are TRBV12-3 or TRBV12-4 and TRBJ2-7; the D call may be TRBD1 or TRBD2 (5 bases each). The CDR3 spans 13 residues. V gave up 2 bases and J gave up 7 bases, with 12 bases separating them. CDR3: CASSLTGPGEQYF. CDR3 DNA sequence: TGTGCCAGCAGTTTAACGGGGCCTGGGGAGCAGTACTTC.

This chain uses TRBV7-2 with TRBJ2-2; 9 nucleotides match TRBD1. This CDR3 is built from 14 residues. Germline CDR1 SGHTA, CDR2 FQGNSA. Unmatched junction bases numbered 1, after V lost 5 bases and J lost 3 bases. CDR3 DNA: TGTGCCAGCAGCGGACAGGGGTACACCGGGGAGCTGTTTTTT. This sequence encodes CASSGQGYTGELFF.